Listed below are T cell receptor beta chains from one sample, sequenced in a study of control samples from healthy donors and cancer patients. Sequencing used immunoSEQ multiplex PCR; TCRdb keeps in-frame clones, though not all of them. The profile covers 100,000 to 150,000 clones, with about 90% appearing a single time and around 2% taken by the ten largest. The sample consisted of blood. These receptors were collected from a man aged 18 to 30 in good health. Both conserved end residues are part of each CDR3.

V	J	CDR3
TRBV10-2	TRBJ2-5	CASVRWAGEGETQYF
TRBV25-1	TRBJ1-1	CASRGGSTEAFF
TRBV2	TRBJ1-2	CASSGDSYGYTF
TRBV5-1	TRBJ2-5	CASSPVLAGGQETQYF
TRBV6-5	TRBJ1-4	CASRVQGARDEKLFF
TRBV6-2/TRBV6-3	TRBJ1-2	CASSLTLAGYGYTF
TRBV9	TRBJ1-1	CASSVGGAGNTEAFF
TRBV19	TRBJ2-7	CASSVFVTYEQYF
TRBV18	TRBJ2-1	CASSKGGTGRYNEQFF
TRBV10-3	TRBJ1-6	CAITPGQGNSPLHF
TRBV27	TRBJ1-2	CASSSYRDGYTF
TRBV6-5	TRBJ2-7	CASSYSATGNEQYF
TRBV5-1	TRBJ1-5	CASSPDRGGNQPQHF
TRBV19	TRBJ1-1	CAIRRGVNTEAFF
TRBV29-1	TRBJ1-2	CSVIGQGAYGYTF
TRBV19	TRBJ1-5	CASVPGANSNQPQHF
TRBV29-1	TRBJ1-6	CSVEDLRTGGSPLHF
TRBV9	TRBJ2-2	CASSVAEKGFGELFF
TRBV7-9	TRBJ2-7	CASSLASGRNEQYF
TRBV4-1	TRBJ1-5	CASSQETSRGNQPQHF
TRBV7-9	TRBJ1-5	CASSGQGPQPQHF
TRBV18	TRBJ2-5	CASSPLGETQYF
TRBV7-9	TRBJ1-3	CASSRGGSQGNTIYF
TRBV19	TRBJ2-7	CASSSLRDTIGEQYF
TRBV29-1	TRBJ2-7	CSARTSVTYEQYF
TRBV5-1	TRBJ2-3	CASQSPDTQYF
TRBV28	TRBJ2-7	CASFSGRAYEQYF
TRBV5-4	TRBJ1-2	CASSSGDLTGYTF
TRBV6-4	TRBJ1-6	CASSDSSGPNSPLHF
TRBV15	TRBJ2-1	CATSRDPGYNEQFF
TRBV9	TRBJ2-4	CASSVQDSKNIQYF
TRBV18	TRBJ1-5	CASSPRDRNQPQHF
TRBV3-1/TRBV3-2	TRBJ1-1	CASSQRALGNTEAFF
TRBV5-1	TRBJ1-4	CASSLDGEKLFF
TRBV30	TRBJ2-7	CAWDDYQNSYEQYF
TRBV27	TRBJ1-2	CASSNGGQGYGYTF
TRBV19	TRBJ2-3	CATRKRDRETDTQYF
TRBV28	TRBJ1-5	CASSFEQVDQPQHF
TRBV5-8	TRBJ2-3	CASSLESGADTQYF
TRBV7-2	TRBJ2-2	CASSFWPGELFF
TRBV10-2	TRBJ1-1	CASRAKKGEGGTEAFF
TRBV12-3/TRBV12-4	TRBJ1-2	CASSSAGFVGYTF
TRBV2	TRBJ2-1	CASSWIRADNEQFF
TRBV9	TRBJ1-1	CASSVQPGDEAFF
TRBV7-8	TRBJ2-7	CASSISGASEQYF